The 9 T cell receptor beta chains below all came from one sample that was sequenced in a study of blood T cell repertoires in COVID-19. Here immunoSEQ multiplex PCR was the method, and the copy in TCRdb shows in-frame clones only, minus some. Found here are a few hundred thousand clones, more than 85% of them singletons; the top ten hold more than 0.85%. Material: PBMCs or T cells enriched from blood (not recorded which). These receptors originate from a woman aged 40-49 years who had been exposed to COVID-19.

The V gene is TRBV7-2, the J gene TRBJ1-2, with no clear D. V lost 0 bases to trimming and J lost 1 base, with 6 bases between them. Germline assignment: CDR1 SGHTA and CDR2 FQGNSA. The CDR3 consists of 14 residues. The chain's CDR3 is CASSLAPNNYGYTF. The CDR3 DNA sequence: TGTGCCAGCAGCTTAGCTCCAAATAACTATGGCTACACCTTC.

The rearrangement links TRBV25-1 to TRBJ1-4; the D gene is possibly TRBD1 (5 bases). Germline CDR1 MGHDK, CDR2 SYGVNS. Trimming removed 4 bases at V and 5 bases at J, with 14 bases between. This CDR3 has 15 amino acids. CDR3 nucleotides: TGTGCCAGCAGTGGGAGGGGAGCTACGAATGAAAAACTGTTTTTT. Protein: CASSGRGATNEKLFF.

The chain carries TRBV11-2 and TRBJ2-3; 13 bases are shared with TRBD2. The CDR3 length is 16 residues. Germline V gene sequence: CDR1 SGHAT, CDR2 FQNNGV. J gave up 0 bases and V 6 bases, and 3 bases lay outside the gene matches. Written as DNA, the CDR3 is TGTGCCAGCAGGGGACTAGCGGGATTTAGCACAGATACGCAGTATTTT. Its translation is CASRGLAGFSTDTQYF.

For the CDR3, the DNA is TGTGCCAGCAGTACCTCCCTGGGCGCATCCTACGAGCAGTACTTC. Protein sequence: CASSTSLGASYEQYF. The chain has TRBV11-3 and TRBJ2-7; no definite D call. This CDR3 is 15 amino acids long. V was clipped by 6 bases and J by 1 base, with 16 bases between them. Germline V gene data show CDR1 as SGHNT and CDR2 as YENEEA.

This clone came up once. The CDR3 DNA reads as TGTGCCAGCAGCTTAGGCAAAAAGCTACAAGAGACCCAGTACTTC. Translating it yields CASSLGKKLQETQYF. The V gene is TRBV7-9, the J gene TRBJ2-5; D gene uncertain. Germline assignment: CDR1 SEHNR and CDR2 FQNEAQ (reference sequence). CDR3 length: 15 amino acids. Trimming removed 1 base from V and 2 bases from J, with 11 bases in between.

The rearrangement links TRBV5-4 to TRBJ2-6; maybe TRBD1 (6 bases). Germline CDR1 and CDR2: SGHNT and YYREEE (reference sequence). The CDR3 loop spans 14 amino acids. V lost 3 bases and J 2 bases, leaving 6 bases between the germline ends. The CDR3 DNA follows: TGTGCCAGCAGCTCAGGGGCTGGGGCCAACGTCCTGACTTTC. Protein product: CASSSGAGANVLTF.

This clone was found once. This chain joins TRBV5-1 and TRBJ2-3; 7 bases line up with TRBD2. This CDR3 has 16 amino acids. Losses at the gene ends were 4 bases for V and 0 bases for J; bases not matched to a gene: 8. Germline values: CDR1 SGHRS, CDR2 YFSETQ. The CDR3 loop is CASSPLGGFSTDTQYF. CDR3 sequence (DNA): TGCGCCAGCAGCCCTTTGGGGGGGTTCAGCACAGATACGCAGTATTTT.

By share, this clone counts as medium-sized. V is TRBV6-2 or TRBV6-3 and J is TRBJ1-3, with 12 bases aligning to TRBD1. The CDR3 length is 20 residues. The V segment lost 5 bases and the J segment 3 bases; nucleotides outside the gene matches: 17. Germline CDR1 reads MNHEY; CDR2 reads SVGEGT. The chain's CDR3 is CASSPLGPGQGAQVGNTIYF. Written as DNA, the CDR3 is TGTGCCAGCAGTCCGCTGGGCCCGGGACAGGGGGCGCAAGTTGGAAACACCATATATTTT.

The chain couples TRBV19 to TRBJ1-3; 8 bases agree with TRBD1. Unmatched junction bases numbered 6, after V lost 8 bases and J lost 3 bases. The CDR3 sequence is 14 residues long. Germline CDR1 and CDR2: LNHDA and SQIVND (reference sequence). The DNA of the CDR3 is TGTGCCAGTGCGGACAGGGCGGGTGGAAACACCATATATTTT. Encoded protein: CASADRAGGNTIYF.